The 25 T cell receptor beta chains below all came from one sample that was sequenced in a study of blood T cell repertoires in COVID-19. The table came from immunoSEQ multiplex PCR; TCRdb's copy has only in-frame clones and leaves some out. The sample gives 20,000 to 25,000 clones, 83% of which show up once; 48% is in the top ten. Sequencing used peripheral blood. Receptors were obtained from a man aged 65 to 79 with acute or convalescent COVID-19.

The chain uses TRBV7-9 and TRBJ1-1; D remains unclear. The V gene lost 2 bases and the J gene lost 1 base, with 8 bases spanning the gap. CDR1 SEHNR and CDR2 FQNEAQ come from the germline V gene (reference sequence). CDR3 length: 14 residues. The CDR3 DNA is TGTGCCAGCAGCTTAAGTACAGCGAACACTGAAGCTTTCTTT. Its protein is CASSLSTANTEAFF.

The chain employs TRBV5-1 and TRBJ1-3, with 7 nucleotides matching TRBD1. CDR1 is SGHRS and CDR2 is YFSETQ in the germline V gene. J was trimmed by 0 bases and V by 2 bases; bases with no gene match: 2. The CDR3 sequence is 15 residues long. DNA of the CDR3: TGCGCCAGCAGCTTAGCAGGGGGCTCTGGAAACACCATATATTTT. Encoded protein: CASSLAGGSGNTIYF.

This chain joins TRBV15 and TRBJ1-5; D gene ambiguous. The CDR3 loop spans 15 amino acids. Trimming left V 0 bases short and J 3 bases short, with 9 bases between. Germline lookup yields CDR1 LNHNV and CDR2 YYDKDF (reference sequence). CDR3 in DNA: TGTGCCACCAGCAGAGAGGTACAAGTCAATCAGCCCCAGCATTTT. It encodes CATSREVQVNQPQHF.

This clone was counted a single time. The CDR3 DNA reads as TGTGCCAGCAGTTTATCCCAGGCCGGCCACCCGCAGTTCTTC. This sequence encodes CASSLSQAGHPQFF. The chain is built from TRBV27 and TRBJ2-1; D uncertain. The germline V and J ends were trimmed by 0 bases and 12 bases, with 15 bases remaining between them. The CDR3 is 14 amino acids. The germline V gene encodes CDR1 MNHEY and CDR2 SMNVEV (reference sequence).

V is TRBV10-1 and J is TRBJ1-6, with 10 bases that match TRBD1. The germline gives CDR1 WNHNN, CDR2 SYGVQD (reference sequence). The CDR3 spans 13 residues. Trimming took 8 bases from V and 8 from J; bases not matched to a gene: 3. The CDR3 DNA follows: TGCGCCAGCGGGGACAGGGGCGATTCACCCCTCCACTTT. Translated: CASGDRGDSPLHF.

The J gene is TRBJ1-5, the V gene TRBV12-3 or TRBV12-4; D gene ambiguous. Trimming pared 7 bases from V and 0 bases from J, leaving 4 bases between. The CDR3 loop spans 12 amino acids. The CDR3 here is CASKPSNQPQHF. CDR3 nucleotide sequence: TGTGCCAGCAAGCCTAGCAATCAGCCCCAGCATTTT.

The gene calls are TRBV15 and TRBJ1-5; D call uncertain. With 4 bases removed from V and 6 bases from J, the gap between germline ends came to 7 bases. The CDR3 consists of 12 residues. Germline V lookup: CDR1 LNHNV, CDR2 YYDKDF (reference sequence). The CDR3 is CATSMFSQPQHF. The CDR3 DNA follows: TGTGCCACCAGCATGTTTAGTCAGCCCCAGCATTTT.

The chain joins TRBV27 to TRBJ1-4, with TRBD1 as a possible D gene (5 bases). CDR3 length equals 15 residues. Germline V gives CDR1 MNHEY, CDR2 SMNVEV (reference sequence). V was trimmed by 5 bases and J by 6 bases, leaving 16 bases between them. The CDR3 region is CASSSLGRGDEKLFF. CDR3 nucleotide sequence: TGTGCCAGCAGTAGCTTGGGACGGGGGGATGAAAAACTGTTTTTT.

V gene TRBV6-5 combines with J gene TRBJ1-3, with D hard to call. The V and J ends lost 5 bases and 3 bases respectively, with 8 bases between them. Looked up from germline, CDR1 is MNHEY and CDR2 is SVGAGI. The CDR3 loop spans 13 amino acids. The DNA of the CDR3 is TGTGCCAGCAGTCCTCCGGGTGGAAACACCATATATTTT. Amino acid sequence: CASSPPGGNTIYF.

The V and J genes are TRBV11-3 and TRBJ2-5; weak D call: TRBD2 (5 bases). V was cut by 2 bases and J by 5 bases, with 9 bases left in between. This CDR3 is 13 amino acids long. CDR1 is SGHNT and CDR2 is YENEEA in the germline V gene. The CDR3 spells CASSLLRGETQYF. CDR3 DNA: TGTGCCAGCAGCTTATTACGCGGGGAGACCCAGTACTTC.

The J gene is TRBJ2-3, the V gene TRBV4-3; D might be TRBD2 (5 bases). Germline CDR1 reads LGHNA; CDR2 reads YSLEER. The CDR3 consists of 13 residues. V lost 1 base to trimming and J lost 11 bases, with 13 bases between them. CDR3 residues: CASSQVRQGGQYF. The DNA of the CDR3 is TGCGCCAGCAGCCAAGTACGCCAAGGAGGGCAGTATTTT.

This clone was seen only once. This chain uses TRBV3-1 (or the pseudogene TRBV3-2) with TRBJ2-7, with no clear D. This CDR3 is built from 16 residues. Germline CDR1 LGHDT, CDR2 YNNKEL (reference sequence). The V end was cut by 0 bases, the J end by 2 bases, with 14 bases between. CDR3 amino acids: CASSQDLQMSAYEQYF. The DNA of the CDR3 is TGTGCCAGCAGCCAAGATTTGCAGATGTCAGCCTACGAGCAGTACTTC.

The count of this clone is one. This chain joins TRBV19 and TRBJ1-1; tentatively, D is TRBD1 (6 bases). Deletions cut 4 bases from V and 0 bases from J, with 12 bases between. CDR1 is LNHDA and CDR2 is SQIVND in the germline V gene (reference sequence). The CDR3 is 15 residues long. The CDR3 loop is CASSTGAYMNTEAFF. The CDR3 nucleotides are TGTGCCAGTAGTACAGGGGCCTACATGAACACTGAAGCTTTCTTT.

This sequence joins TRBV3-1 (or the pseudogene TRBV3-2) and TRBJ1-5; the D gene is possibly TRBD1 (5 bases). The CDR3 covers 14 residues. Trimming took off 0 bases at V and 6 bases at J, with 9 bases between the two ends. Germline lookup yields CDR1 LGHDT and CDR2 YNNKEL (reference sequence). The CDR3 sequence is CASSQDRGGQPQHF. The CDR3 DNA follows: TGTGCCAGCAGCCAAGATAGGGGTGGTCAGCCCCAGCATTTT.

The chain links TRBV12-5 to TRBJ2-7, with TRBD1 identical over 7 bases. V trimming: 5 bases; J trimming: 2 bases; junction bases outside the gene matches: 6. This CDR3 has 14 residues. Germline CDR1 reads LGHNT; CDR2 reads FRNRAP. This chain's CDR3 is CASGPRGGAYEQYF. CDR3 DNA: TGTGCTAGTGGTCCCCGAGGGGGCGCCTACGAGCAGTACTTC. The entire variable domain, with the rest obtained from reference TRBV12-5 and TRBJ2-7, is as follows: DARVTQTPRHKVTEMGQEVTMRCQPILGHNTVFWYRQTMMQGLELLAYFRNRAPLDDSGMPKDRFSAEMPDATLATLKIQPSEPRDSAVYFCASGPRGGAYEQYFGPGTRLTVT.

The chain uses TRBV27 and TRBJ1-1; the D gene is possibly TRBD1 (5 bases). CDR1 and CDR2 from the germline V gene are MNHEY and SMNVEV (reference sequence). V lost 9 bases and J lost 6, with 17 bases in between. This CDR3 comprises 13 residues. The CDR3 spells CASRRSGKPEAFF. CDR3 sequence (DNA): TGTGCCAGTAGACGATCAGGGAAGCCTGAAGCTTTCTTT.

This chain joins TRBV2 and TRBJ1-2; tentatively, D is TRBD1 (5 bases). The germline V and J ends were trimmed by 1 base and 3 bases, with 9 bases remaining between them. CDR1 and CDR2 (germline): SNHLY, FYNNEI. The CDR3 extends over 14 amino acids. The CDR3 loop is CASSEGGKDYGYTF. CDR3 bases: TGTGCCAGCAGTGAAGGGGGCAAGGACTATGGCTACACCTTC.

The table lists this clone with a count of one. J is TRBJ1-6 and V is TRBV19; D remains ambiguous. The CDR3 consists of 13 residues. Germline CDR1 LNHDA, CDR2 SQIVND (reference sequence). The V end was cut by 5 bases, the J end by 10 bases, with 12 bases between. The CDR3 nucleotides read TGTGCCAGTAGTCCCGAGGGCGGGTCACCCCTCCACTTT. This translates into CASSPEGGSPLHF.

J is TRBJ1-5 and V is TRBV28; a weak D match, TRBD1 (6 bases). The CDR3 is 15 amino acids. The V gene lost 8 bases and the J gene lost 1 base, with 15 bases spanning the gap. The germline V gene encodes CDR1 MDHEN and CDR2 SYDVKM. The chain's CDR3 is CASARGGQSNQPQHF. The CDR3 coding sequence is TGTGCCAGCGCCCGGGGGGGGCAAAGCAATCAGCCCCAGCATTTT.

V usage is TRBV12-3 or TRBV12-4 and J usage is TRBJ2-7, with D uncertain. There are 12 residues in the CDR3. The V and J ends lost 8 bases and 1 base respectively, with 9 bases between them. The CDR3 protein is CASGHKSYEQYF. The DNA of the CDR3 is TGTGCCAGCGGTCACAAGTCCTACGAGCAGTACTTC.

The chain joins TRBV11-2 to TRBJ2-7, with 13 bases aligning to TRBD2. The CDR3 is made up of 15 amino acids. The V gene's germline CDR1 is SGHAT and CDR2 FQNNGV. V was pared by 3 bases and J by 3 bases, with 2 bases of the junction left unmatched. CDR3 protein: CASSFGTSGDYEQYF. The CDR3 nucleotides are TGTGCCAGCAGCTTCGGGACTAGCGGGGACTACGAGCAGTACTTC.

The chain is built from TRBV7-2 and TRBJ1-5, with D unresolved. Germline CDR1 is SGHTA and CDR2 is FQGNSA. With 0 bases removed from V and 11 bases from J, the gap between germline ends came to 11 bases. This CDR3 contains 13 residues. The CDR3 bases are TGTGCCAGCAGCTTAGCGCTTTCCCAGACCCAGCATTTT. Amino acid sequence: CASSLALSQTQHF.

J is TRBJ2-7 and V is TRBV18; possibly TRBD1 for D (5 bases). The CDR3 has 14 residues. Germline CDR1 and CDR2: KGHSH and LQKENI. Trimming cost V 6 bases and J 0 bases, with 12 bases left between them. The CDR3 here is CASSLGAPSYEQYF. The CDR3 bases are TGTGCCAGCTCTCTAGGGGCCCCCTCCTACGAGCAGTACTTC.

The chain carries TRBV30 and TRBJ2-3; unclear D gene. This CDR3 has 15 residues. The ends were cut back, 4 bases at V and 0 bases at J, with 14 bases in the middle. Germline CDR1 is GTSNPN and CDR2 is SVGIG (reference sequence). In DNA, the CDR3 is TGTGCCTGGAACCGGCGGCGTGCTAGCACAGATACGCAGTATTTT. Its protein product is CAWNRRRASTDTQYF. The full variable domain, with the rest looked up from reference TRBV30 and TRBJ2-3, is SQTIHQWPATLVQPVGSPLSLECTVEGTSNPNLYWYRQAAGRGLQLLFYSVGIGQISSEVPQNLSASRPQDRQFILSSKKLLLSDSGFYLCAWNRRRASTDTQYFGPGTRLTVL.

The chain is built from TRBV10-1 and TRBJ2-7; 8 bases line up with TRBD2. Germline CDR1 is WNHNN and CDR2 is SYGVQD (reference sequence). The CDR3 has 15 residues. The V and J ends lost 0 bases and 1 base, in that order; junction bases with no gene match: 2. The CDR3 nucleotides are TGCGCCAGCAGTGAGTCTCTAGCGGGTTCCTACGAGCAGTACTTC. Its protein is CASSESLAGSYEQYF.